This T cell receptor beta chain was sequenced during a study of T cell changes during pregnancy in multiple sclerosis. Measured with immunoSEQ multiplex PCR; TCRdb has only the in-frame clones, and not every one. Among 40,000 or so clones listed, over 75% were seen once. The CDR3 consists of 15 residues. Germline values: CDR1 SGDLS, CDR2 YYNGEE. Trimming removed 0 bases from V and 4 bases from J, with 10 bases in between. The chain joins TRBV9 to TRBJ2-2; D is possibly TRBD2 (5 bases). This specimen consisted of CD8+ T cells from peripheral blood mononuclear cells, obtained in the first trimester of pregnancy. The sequence came from a female donor with multiple sclerosis, enrolled in a pregnancy study. In DNA, the CDR3 is TGTGCCAGCAGCGTAGGAGGGTACACCACCGGGGAGCTGTTTTTT. It specifies CASSVGGYTTGELFF.